One sample yielded the 21 T cell receptor beta chains listed below, sequenced in a study of regulatory T cells in long-lasting Graves disease. Relying on iRepertoire HTBI primers and Arm-PCR of CDR3 regions, the team built TCR beta libraries. TCRdb recomputed calls from the multiplex PCR reads with MiXCR, one row per CDR3 protein. This sample has about 530,000 distinct CDR3 sequences; about 16% occur once, and the top ten carry roughly 25%. Time point denoted: newly diagnosed GD, antithyroid drugs for less than 3 months. The authors made the TCR library using RNA they extracted from PBMCs. These data also formed part of another study, on T cells in Graves' hyperthyroidism and ophthalmopathy.

The sample here was peripheral blood mononuclear cells (PBMCs), taken at new diagnosis, from a patient treated with antithyroid drugs. These receptors were taken from a middle-aged woman with Graves disease.

The chain carries TRBV11-2 and TRBJ2-2; 12 bases are shared with TRBD2. With 5 bases clipped from V and 2 bases from J, the junction kept 21 bases outside the gene matches. Germline CDR1 reads SGHAT; CDR2 reads FQNNGV. This CDR3 comprises 22 residues. The CDR3 DNA is TGTGCCAGCAGCCCGGACGGCCCGACTAGCGGGGGTCCTAAAGGAAACACCGGGGAGCTGTTTTTT. This translates into CASSPDGPTSGGPKGNTGELFF.

With respect to this clonotype: A much larger clone differs from this one at a single base, so this may be a read error. CDR3 in DNA: TGTGCCAGCAGCGGGCTCGGGAAGGAGTCCTACGAGCAGTACTTC. This codes for CASSGLGKESYEQYF. The V call is TRBV28, the J call TRBJ2-7; TRBD2 is a possible D gene (5 bases). Germline assignment: CDR1 MDHEN and CDR2 SYDVKM. The V gene lost 6 bases and the J gene lost 1 base, with 16 bases spanning the gap. This CDR3 contains 15 residues.

In its sample, this clonotype was seen many times. The chain links TRBV6-1 to TRBJ2-1, with a weak D call TRBD1 (5 bases). V gave up 5 bases and J gave up 7 bases, with 12 bases separating them. From germline, CDR1 is MNHNS and CDR2 SASEGT. The CDR3 extends over 13 amino acids. CDR3: CASSRAQGNEQFF. CDR3 in DNA: TGTGCCAGCAGTAGAGCCCAGGGAAATGAGCAGTTCTTC.

The chain has TRBV28 and TRBJ2-7; 8 nucleotides match TRBD1. CDR3 size: 16 residues. Germline loops: CDR1 MDHEN, CDR2 SYDVKM. With V trimmed by 4 bases and J by 2 bases, 10 bases remained unmatched. The CDR3 coding sequence is TGTGCCAGCAGTTATATCCCAGGGGGCAGCCCCTACGAGCAGTACTTC. Translating it yields CASSYIPGGSPYEQYF.

This clonotype was seen at least ten times. The V call is TRBV29-1, the J call TRBJ1-1; maybe TRBD1 (5 bases). Germline values: CDR1 SQVTM, CDR2 ANQGSEA. With 4 bases removed from V and 1 base from J, the gap between germline ends came to 13 bases. This CDR3 is built from 14 residues. The CDR3: CSVVVGTANTEAFF. CDR3 bases: TGCAGCGTTGTAGTAGGGACGGCGAACACTGAAGCTTTCTTT.

This clonotype was seen ten or more times. The DNA is left out, because the CDR3 cannot be placed on it with certainty; the CDR3 is given as TCRdb lists it. Here the CDR3 reads CSVGEGTRVF. J is TRBJ2-1 and V is TRBV29-1; the DNA was not compared with TRBD1, the D call given in the table. The CDR3 is made up of 10 amino acids, end residues included. The V gene's germline CDR1 is SQVTM and CDR2 ANQGSEA.

J is TRBJ2-1 and V is TRBV28; D is ambiguous. Germline-derived CDR1 and CDR2 are MDHEN and SYDVKM. This CDR3 comprises 13 residues. The V end was cut by 7 bases, the J end by 0 bases, with 7 bases between. CDR3 nucleotide sequence: TGTGCCAGCAAAGTCTCCTCCTACAATGAGCAGTTCTTC. Amino acid sequence: CASKVSSYNEQFF.

J is TRBJ1-4 and V is TRBV9, with TRBD1 matching over 7 bases. The CDR3 extends over 19 amino acids. Losses at the gene ends were 3 bases for V and 1 base for J; bases not matched to a gene: 15. The germline V gene encodes CDR1 SGDLS and CDR2 YYNGEE. CDR3 nucleotide sequence: TGTGCCAGCAGCGCAGCTACGGCCAGGGGGTTGGGAACTAATGAAAAACTGTTTTTT. Its protein is CASSAATARGLGTNEKLFF.

At least ten counts were recorded for this clonotype. This rearrangement joins TRBV6-2 or TRBV6-3 to TRBJ1-1; D possibly corresponds to TRBD1 (6 bases). Germline-derived CDR1 and CDR2 are MNHEY and SVGEGT. V lost 8 bases to trimming and J lost 4 bases, with 23 bases between them. CDR3 length: 16 amino acids. The CDR3 DNA follows: TGTGCCAGCCTGGGCAGGGGCTACAGTGCTAGCACTGAAGCTTTCTTT. Translated: CASLGRGYSASTEAFF.

The chain's CDR3 is CSVEDGSNQPQHF. The CDR3 nucleotides are TGCAGCGTTGAGGACGGCAGCAATCAGCCCCAGCATTTT. The chain couples TRBV29-1 to TRBJ1-5, with no clear D. Trimming left V 3 bases short and J 1 base short, with 7 bases between. CDR1 and CDR2 (germline): SQVTM, ANQGSEA. CDR3 length: 13 residues.

This clonotype was found a few times. V usage is TRBV25-1 and J usage is TRBJ2-4, with 9 bases matching TRBD2. CDR1 MGHDK and CDR2 SYGVNS come from the germline V gene. The CDR3 loop spans 16 amino acids. The V gene end was trimmed by 3 bases and the J gene end by 4 bases; junction bases not matched to a gene: 7. The CDR3 sequence: CASSDRRGGLKNIQYF. CDR3 nucleotide sequence: TGTGCCAGCAGTGATCGGCGGGGGGGCCTTAAAAACATTCAGTACTTC.

This clonotype was seen ten or more times. V gene TRBV2 combines with J gene TRBJ2-3; TRBD2 is a possible D gene (7 bases). This CDR3 contains 13 residues. Germline V lookup: CDR1 SNHLY, CDR2 FYNNEI. Deletions cut 10 bases from V and 4 bases from J, with 15 bases between. CDR3 loop: CATSRGGADTQYF. In nucleotides, the CDR3 is TGTGCCACCTCCCGAGGGGGGGCAGATACGCAGTATTTT.

CDR3 nucleotide sequence: TGTGCCAGCTCACGAGACAGGGTTCCCTACAATGAGCAGTTCTTC. It yields the protein CASSRDRVPYNEQFF. The rearrangement joins TRBV18 to TRBJ2-1; 7 bases line up with TRBD1. CDR1 KGHSH and CDR2 LQKENI come from the germline V gene. The CDR3 contains 15 residues. V shed 4 bases and J 2 bases; nucleotides not matched to a gene: 5. Full variable domain (outside the CDR3, taken from reference TRBV18 and TRBJ2-1): NAGVMQNPRHLVRRRGQEARLRCSPMKGHSHVYWYRQLPEEGLKFMVYLQKENIIDESGMPKERFSAEFPKEGPSILRIQQVVRGDSAAYFCASSRDRVPYNEQFFGPGTRLTVL.

In this sample, this clonotype turned up many times. The chain couples TRBV7-9 to TRBJ1-1; D unclear. Germline V lookup: CDR1 SEHNR, CDR2 FQNEAQ (reference sequence). The CDR3 spans 16 residues. V dropped 5 bases and J dropped 1 base, with 17 bases sitting between them. In DNA form, the CDR3 reads TGTGCCAGCAGCCCCCCCCAGACTACTCAGAACACTGAAGCTTTCTTT. This gives the protein CASSPPQTTQNTEAFF.

Points on this clonotype: At one boundary the junction diverges from the germline segment, which might be a read error. The chain carries TRBV9 and TRBJ2-7, with D possibly being TRBD2 (5 bases). Germline assignment: CDR1 SGDLS and CDR2 YYNGEE. CDR3 length: 13 residues. This CDR3 reads CASSVGDEGRPSF. The DNA for the CDR3 is TGTGCCAGCAGCGTAGGCGATGAGGGCAGACCTAGCTTC.

Ten or more counts support this clonotype. The chain couples TRBV24-1 to TRBJ1-2; D is unresolved. V lost 3 bases and J 7 bases, leaving 5 bases between the germline ends. Germline V gene lookup returns CDR1 KGHDR and CDR2 SFDVKD. This CDR3 spans 11 amino acids. The CDR3 sequence: CATSDPGGYTF. The CDR3 DNA follows: TGTGCCACCAGTGATCCGGGTGGCTACACCTTC.

This clonotype has ten or more counts. The J gene is TRBJ1-5, the V gene TRBV6-5; D uncertain. Germline CDR1 is MNHEY and CDR2 is SVGAGI. Trimming took off 1 base at V and 6 bases at J, with 16 bases between the two ends. CDR3 size: 16 residues. Written as DNA, the CDR3 is TGTGCCAGCAGTTACTTCCATACCGGGAAAACTCAGCCCCAGCATTTT. This sequence encodes CASSYFHTGKTQPQHF.

This clonotype was observed at least ten times. The genes are TRBV7-3 and TRBJ2-2; D not resolved. CDR3 length equals 13 residues. Trimming stripped 3 bases from V and 7 bases from J, with 9 bases between. Germline V gene data show CDR1 as SGHTA and CDR2 as FQGTGA. The CDR3 reads CASSFLLGGELFF. In nucleotides, the CDR3 is TGTGCCAGCAGCTTCCTTCTCGGCGGGGAGCTGTTTTTT.

This clonotype was detected many times. The chain employs TRBV5-1 and TRBJ1-1; no reliable D call. V lost 9 bases to trimming and J lost 0 bases, with 12 bases between them. The CDR3 is 13 amino acids. Per germline, CDR1 SGHRS and CDR2 YFSETQ. For the CDR3, the DNA is TGCGCCACCCAGAAGCAGGTGAACACTGAAGCTTTCTTT. Translated: CATQKQVNTEAFF.

This clonotype was observed many times. This chain joins TRBV5-1 and TRBJ2-2, with D hard to call. V lost 0 bases and J 6 bases, leaving 12 bases between the germline ends. Germline V CDR1 and CDR2: SGHRS, YFSETQ. CDR3 length: 15 amino acids. CDR3 protein: CASSLGRQRSGELFF. CDR3 DNA sequence: TGCGCCAGCAGCTTGGGCCGTCAAAGATCCGGGGAGCTGTTTTTT.

This clonotype showed up many times. This chain joins TRBV6-1 and TRBJ1-1; D possibly corresponds to TRBD1 (6 bases). The CDR3 extends over 18 amino acids. Trimming took off 6 bases at V and 1 base at J, with 24 bases between the two ends. In germline, CDR1 is MNHNS, CDR2 SASEGT. The CDR3 here is CASSDSEGHSPWNTEAFF. The CDR3 DNA reads as TGTGCCAGCAGCGATTCGGAGGGACATTCCCCTTGGAACACTGAAGCTTTCTTT.